Below, 8 T cell receptor beta chains from the same sample are listed, as sequenced in a study of blood T cell repertoires in COVID-19. Using immunoSEQ multiplex PCR, the repertoire was profiled, and TCRdb retains in-frame clones only, with some absent. The table shows more than 90,000 clones, with approximately 86% occurring only once. The source material was peripheral blood. Every receptor here comes from a man aged 35 to 55 with acute or convalescent COVID-19.

The chain recombines TRBV18 with TRBJ2-5; 9 bases are shared with TRBD2. Losses at the gene ends were 3 bases for V and 3 bases for J; bases not matched to a gene: 5. Per germline, CDR1 KGHSH and CDR2 LQKENI. The CDR3 spans 15 residues. The CDR3 spells CASSPLRLAEETQYF. The DNA of the CDR3 is TGTGCCAGCTCACCCTTAAGACTAGCGGAAGAGACCCAGTACTTC.

This clone was seen more than once but under ten times. The chain recombines TRBV19 with TRBJ1-2; 10 bases align to TRBD1. The CDR3 is made up of 16 amino acids. Per the germline V gene, CDR1 is LNHDA and CDR2 is SQIVND (reference sequence). With V trimmed by 4 bases and J by 1 base, 6 bases remained unmatched. In DNA form, the CDR3 reads TGTGCCAGTAGTAGCGGACAGGGGGAAGTTAACTATGGCTACACCTTC. It specifies CASSSGQGEVNYGYTF.

The CDR3 sequence is CAICKTTSGDYNEQFF. The CDR3 DNA reads as TGTGCCATCTGCAAGACGACTAGCGGGGACTACAATGAGCAGTTCTTC. The gene calls are TRBV10-3 and TRBJ2-1; 11 nucleotides match TRBD2. The CDR3 runs 16 residues. Germline V gene sequence: CDR1 ENHRY, CDR2 SYGVKD. V was clipped by 8 bases and J by 3 bases; unmatched bases: 9.

This chain uses TRBV7-8 with TRBJ1-4; D unclear. The CDR3 is 15 residues long. CDR1 is SGHVS and CDR2 is FQNEAQ in the germline V gene. With 5 bases removed from V and 3 bases from J, the gap between germline ends came to 13 bases. The CDR3: CASSDRRAANEKLFF. As DNA, the CDR3 is TGTGCCAGCAGCGACCGGCGGGCGGCTAATGAAAAACTGTTTTTT.

The chain recombines TRBV9 with TRBJ1-3; D unresolved. The CDR3 length is 15 residues. V was shortened by 0 bases and J by 0 bases, with 7 bases between the two germline ends. Germline V CDR1 and CDR2: SGDLS, YYNGEE. The CDR3 protein is CASSVVPGSGNTIYF. The CDR3 DNA reads as TGTGCCAGCAGCGTAGTCCCGGGCTCTGGAAACACCATATATTTT.

The CDR3 is CSVPVFNYNEQFF. CDR3 coding DNA: TGCAGCGTTCCGGTTTTTAACTACAATGAGCAGTTCTTC. The genes are TRBV29-1 and TRBJ2-1, with unresolved D. Germline V gene sequence: CDR1 SQVTM, CDR2 ANQGSEA. The V gene lost 5 bases and the J gene lost 3 bases, with 11 bases spanning the gap. The CDR3 consists of 13 residues.

The chain employs TRBV25-1 and TRBJ2-2; 12 nucleotides match TRBD1. Per the germline V gene, CDR1 is MGHDK and CDR2 is SYGVNS. The CDR3 loop spans 16 amino acids. The V and J ends lost 2 bases and 6 bases, in that order; junction bases with no gene match: 4. The CDR3 DNA follows: TGTGCCAGCAGTGAAGGGACAGGGGGCTTTCCCGGGGAGCTGTTTTTT. Translation: CASSEGTGGFPGELFF.

The J gene is TRBJ2-5, the V gene TRBV5-1; 10 bases are shared with TRBD1. CDR3 length equals 15 residues. CDR1 and CDR2 (germline): SGHRS, YFSETQ. J was trimmed by 3 bases and V by 5 bases; bases with no gene match: 7. CDR3 in DNA: TGCGCCAGCAGGAGGGGCGGACAGGGGGAAGAGACCCAGTACTTC. It specifies CASRRGGQGEETQYF. Supplemented by reference TRBV5-1 and TRBJ2-5, the full variable domain reads KAGVTQTPRYLIKTRGQQVTLSCSPISGHRSVSWYQQTPGQGLQFLFEYFSETQRNKGNFPGRFSGRQFSNSRSEMNVSTLELGDSALYLCASRRGGQGEETQYFGPGTRLLVL.